In its sample, the clone carrying this TCR beta chain was seen a few times. Its antigen is still unknown. This entry comes from a study of T cell repertoires in cytomegalovirus infection. The study, taken as a whole, reports: Clonotypes of TCR beta that were HLA-C-restricted and CMV-specific dominated the ex vivo response.

MiXCR was run by TCRdb on the reads, yielding one entry per CDR3 protein. The sample has over 450,000 distinct CDR3 sequences, around 11% seen once. Sequenced: PBMCs. The receptor comes from a human donor in good health (CMV status not recorded). Some clones in this sample may be carry-over from other donors' samples.

The CDR3 coding sequence is TGCAGTGCTAGAGATAAACCCTCTGGGACATCAGGCTACACCTTC. Encoded protein: CSARDKPSGTSGYTF. The genes are TRBV20-1 and TRBJ1-2; a weak D match, TRBD1 (6 bases). V lost 0 bases, J lost 8 bases, and 19 bases lay in between. The germline V gene encodes CDR1 DFQATT and CDR2 SNEGSKA (reference sequence). This CDR3 has 15 amino acids.